This T cell receptor beta chain comes out of a study of long-term antiretroviral therapy in people with HIV (dated by TCRdb to between 2021 and 2023). Background for the entire study: Collection of the earliest samples took place about a decade ahead of the 2015 WHO recommendation for immediate ART, at a time when ART was typically delayed until CD4 counts fell. A retrospective serial study tested whether ART initiation and durable HIV suppression were associated with changes in peripheral blood TRB repertoire composition and diversity. The cohort contributed fewer than 200 cryopreserved PBMC samples from 30 adults with confirmed HIV infection, collected serially over a mean of approximately 6 years (range 1-12). Among the 30 to 35 participants with HIV, approximately 10 were female. No cross-contamination during QIAcube processing turned up in test extractions that ran a monoclonal T-cell line alongside 33 polyclonal samples.

V is pared back by 6 bases and J by 4 bases, with 13 bases lying between the germline termini. The germline V gene specifies MDHEN as CDR1 and SYDVKM as CDR2. The CDR3 runs 14 residues from the cysteine to the phenylalanine. This entry keeps only the CDR3 DNA: 42 bases, framed from base 1. The immunoSEQ hsTCRB v3.0 assay was used at survey level resolution to sequence the TRB variable region. The targeted TRB sequencing depth was roughly 40,000-50,000 T-cell genomes per sample. Pooled TRB libraries were sequenced on an Illumina MiSeq with a v3 150-cycle kit. In the original analysis: Analysis of repertoires was carried out in R inside a reproducible Nextflow workflow spanning QC, data transformation and analysis. LymphoSeq2, an R package for AIRR-Seq data exploration, was used to implement custom analyses. Several samples that produced fewer than 5000 total TRB sequences were removed, so about 200 HIV repertoires were analyzed. Among the approximately 180 retained HIV repertoires, some 60 were collected before ART initiation and 129 after ART initiation. Repertoires were downsampled to 5000 TRB nucleotide sequences, and summary statistics were averaged over 100 downsampling iterations. Only TRB sequences with CDR3 regions of at least seven amino acids were retained for analysis. A Shannon entropy-derived clonality score and the Gini coefficient were used to measure diversity. Repertoire networks linked the top 5000 CDR3 amino acid sequences whenever two sequences differed by an edit distance of one. For TRB CDR3 amino acid sequences, GLIPH2 was used to predict antigen specificity groups and MHC restriction. CDR3 amino acid sequences were matched against VDJdb and McPAS-TCR to flag known CMV, EBV, HIV or tissue antigen associations. Pre-ART, post-ART and control groups were compared with Wilcoxon signed-rank tests and Holm-Bonferroni correction. TCRdb took over this immuneACCESS table, retaining in-frame rearrangements with V and J assigned. Such tables are incomplete; in checked studies, under half of the missing clones stem from an unresolved V gene, and the remainder is unexplained. The V and J calls and the clone size are those of that table, but D and trimming were determined from the DNA. The sample table lists approximately 47,000 clones, roughly four fifths of them with a count of one. The leading ten clones occupy more than 2.5% of the sample.

To note about this clone: The target of this receptor is not known. Base quality data are lacking; no much larger clone is found one base away.

Participants were included only if at least one PBMC sample before ART initiation and at least two post-ART samples were available. Every participant with HIV received treatment in the United States of America. Before DNA extraction, cryopreserved samples containing about 0.95-10 million PBMC were thawed and washed. At the time of the earliest PBMC sample, participants with HIV were aged between roughly 20 and 55 years. PBMC samples were contributed by each participant from 1-4 timepoints before ART initiation and 2-8 timepoints after ART initiation, with a median of 7 samples. Serial HIV viral load, CD4+ T-cell count, ART history and demographic data were obtained for every participant. Using a Qiagen kit on a QIAcube, genomic DNA was extracted from unsorted PBMC, with samples processed in batches of 12. Findings and caveats that apply to the study as a whole: Inferences about post-ART repertoire changes are limited because no data were available on ART adherence, viral resistance or therapy changes. Because cell numbers in pre-ART samples were limited, unsorted PBMC were profiled instead of sorted CD4+ and CD8+ T cells. The repertoire was dominated across all time points by expanded TRB clones identified before ART initiation, although this dominance was seen to fluctuate and to decrease in many PLHIV after ART. A significant increase in TRB diversity was found to be associated with ART initiation, although TRB diversity was observed to remain significantly below that of transplant donor controls even after long-term ART. Samples dated from about 2003 to 2018, and the ART regimens used may be less effective than current ones. Because PBMC availability was limited, only the TCR beta chain was sequenced, with no alpha chain pairing. Compared with controls, HIV repertoires had narrower CDR3 length ranges, and the network structure pointed to an antigen-experienced repertoire that shifted only slightly toward naive after ART.

This chain is built from TRBV28 and TRBJ2-1, and perhaps TRBD2 as D gene, on 5 matching bases. This receptor was identified in a woman aged 18 to 35 with HIV. Specimen: unsorted PBMCs, collected 0.8 years after starting antiretroviral therapy. Here the CDR3 is given as CASRTSGEYNEQFF. The DNA is TGTGCCAGCAGGACATCCGGGGAATACAATGAGCAGTTCTTC.